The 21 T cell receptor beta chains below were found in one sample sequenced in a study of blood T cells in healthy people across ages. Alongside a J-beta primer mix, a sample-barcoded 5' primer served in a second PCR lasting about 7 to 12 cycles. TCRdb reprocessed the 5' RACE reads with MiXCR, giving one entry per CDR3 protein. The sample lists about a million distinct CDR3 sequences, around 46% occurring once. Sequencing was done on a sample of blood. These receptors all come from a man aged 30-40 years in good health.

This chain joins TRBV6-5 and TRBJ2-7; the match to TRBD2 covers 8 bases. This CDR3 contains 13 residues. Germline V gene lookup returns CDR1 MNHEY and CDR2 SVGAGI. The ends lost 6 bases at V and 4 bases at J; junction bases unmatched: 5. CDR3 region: CASRSGGVYEQYF. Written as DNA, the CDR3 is TGTGCCAGCAGGAGCGGGGGAGTATACGAGCAGTACTTC.

The CDR3 DNA sequence: TGCGCCAGCCGGCCCGGGGACAATAATAATTCACCCCTCCACTTT. Its translation is CASRPGDNNNSPLHF. The chain recombines TRBV5-1 with TRBJ1-6; D is possibly TRBD1 (6 bases). The CDR3 totals 15 residues. Trimming shortened V by 7 bases and J by 5 bases, and 16 bases separated the two germline ends. CDR1 and CDR2 (germline): SGHRS, YFSETQ.

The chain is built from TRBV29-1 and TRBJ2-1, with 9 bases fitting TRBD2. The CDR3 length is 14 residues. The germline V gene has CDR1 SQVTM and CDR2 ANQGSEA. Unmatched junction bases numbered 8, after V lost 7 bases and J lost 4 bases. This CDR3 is CSAASGAFYNEQFF. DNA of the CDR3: TGCAGCGCTGCTAGCGGGGCGTTTTACAATGAGCAGTTCTTC.

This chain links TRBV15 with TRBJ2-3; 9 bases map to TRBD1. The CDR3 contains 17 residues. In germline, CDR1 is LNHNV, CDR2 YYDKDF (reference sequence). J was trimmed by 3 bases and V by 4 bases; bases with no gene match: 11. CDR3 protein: CATSKPGTGYFTDTQYF. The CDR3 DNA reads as TGTGCCACCAGCAAGCCCGGGACAGGGTATTTTACAGATACGCAGTATTTT.

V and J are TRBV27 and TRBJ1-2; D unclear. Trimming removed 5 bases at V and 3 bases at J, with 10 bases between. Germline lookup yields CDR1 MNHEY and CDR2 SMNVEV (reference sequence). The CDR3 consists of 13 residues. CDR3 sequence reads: CASSESVYYGYTF. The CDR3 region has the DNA TGTGCCAGCAGTGAGTCAGTGTACTATGGCTACACCTTC.

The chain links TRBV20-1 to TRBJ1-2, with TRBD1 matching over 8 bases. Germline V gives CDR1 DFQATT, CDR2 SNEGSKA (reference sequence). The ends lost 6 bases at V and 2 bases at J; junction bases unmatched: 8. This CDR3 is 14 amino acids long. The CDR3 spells CSAGRQGKNYGYTF. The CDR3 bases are TGCAGTGCAGGGCGACAGGGGAAGAACTATGGCTACACCTTC.

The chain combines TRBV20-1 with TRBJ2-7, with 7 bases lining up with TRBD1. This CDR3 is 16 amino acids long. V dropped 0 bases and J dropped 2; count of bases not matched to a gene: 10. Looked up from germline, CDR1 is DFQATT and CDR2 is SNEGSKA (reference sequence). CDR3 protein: CSARDLRQGRTYEQYF. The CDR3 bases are TGCAGTGCTAGAGATCTGAGACAGGGAAGGACCTACGAGCAGTACTTC.

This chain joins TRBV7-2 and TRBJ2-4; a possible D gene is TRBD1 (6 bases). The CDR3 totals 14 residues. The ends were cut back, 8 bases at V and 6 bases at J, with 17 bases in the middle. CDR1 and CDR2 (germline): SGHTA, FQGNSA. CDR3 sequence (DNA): TGTGCCAGCGCCTCAAGGACAGATAGAAACATTCAGTACTTC. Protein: CASASRTDRNIQYF.

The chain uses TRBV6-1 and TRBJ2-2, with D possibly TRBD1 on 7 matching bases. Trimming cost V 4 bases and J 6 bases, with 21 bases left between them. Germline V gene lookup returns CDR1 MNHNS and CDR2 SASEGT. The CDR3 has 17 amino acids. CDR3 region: CASSGPGGYRGAGELFF. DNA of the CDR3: TGTGCCAGCAGTGGCCCAGGGGGTTATAGGGGGGCCGGGGAGCTGTTTTTT.

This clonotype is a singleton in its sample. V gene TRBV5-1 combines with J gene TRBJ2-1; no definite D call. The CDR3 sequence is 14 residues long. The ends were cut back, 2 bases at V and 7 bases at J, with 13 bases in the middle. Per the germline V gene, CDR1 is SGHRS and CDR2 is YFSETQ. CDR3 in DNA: TGCGCCAGCAGCTTAATAGGGTTCTCAAATGAGCAGTTCTTC. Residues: CASSLIGFSNEQFF.

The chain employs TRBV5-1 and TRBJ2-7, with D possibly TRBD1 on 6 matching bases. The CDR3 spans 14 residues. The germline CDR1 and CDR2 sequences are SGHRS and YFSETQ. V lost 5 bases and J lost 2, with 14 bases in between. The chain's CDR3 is CASRTGTPTYEQYF. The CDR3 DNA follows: TGCGCCAGCAGAACCGGGACACCTACCTACGAGCAGTACTTC.

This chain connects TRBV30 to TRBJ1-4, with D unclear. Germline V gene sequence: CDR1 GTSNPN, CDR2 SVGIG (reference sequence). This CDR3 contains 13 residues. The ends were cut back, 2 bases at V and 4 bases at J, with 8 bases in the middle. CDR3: CAWSYDVNEKLFF. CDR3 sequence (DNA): TGTGCCTGGAGTTACGATGTTAATGAAAAACTGTTTTTT.

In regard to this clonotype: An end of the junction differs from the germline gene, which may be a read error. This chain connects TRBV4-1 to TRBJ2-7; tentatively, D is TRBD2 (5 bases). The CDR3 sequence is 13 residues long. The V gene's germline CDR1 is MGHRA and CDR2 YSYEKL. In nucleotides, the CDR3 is TGCGTCAGCAGCCAAGCGGCAGACTACGAGCAGTACTTC. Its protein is CVSSQAADYEQYF.

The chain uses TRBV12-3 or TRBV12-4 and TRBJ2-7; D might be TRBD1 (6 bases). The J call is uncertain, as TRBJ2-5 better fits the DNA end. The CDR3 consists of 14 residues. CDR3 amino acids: CASSLAAQGETQYF. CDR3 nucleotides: TGTGCCAGCAGCCTTGCGGCGCAGGGGGAGACCCAGTACTTC.

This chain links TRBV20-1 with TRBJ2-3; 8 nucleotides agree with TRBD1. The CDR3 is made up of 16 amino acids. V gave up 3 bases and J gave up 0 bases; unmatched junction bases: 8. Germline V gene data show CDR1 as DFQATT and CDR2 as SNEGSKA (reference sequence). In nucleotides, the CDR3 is TGCAGTGCTAGCGGCTCGACAGGGGTCAGCACAGATACGCAGTATTTT. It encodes CSASGSTGVSTDTQYF.

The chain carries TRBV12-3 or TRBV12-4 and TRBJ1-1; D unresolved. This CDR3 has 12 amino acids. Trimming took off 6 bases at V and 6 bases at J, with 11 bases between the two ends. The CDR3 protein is CASRGFGPEAFF. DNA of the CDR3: TGTGCCAGCAGGGGGTTCGGCCCTGAAGCTTTCTTT.

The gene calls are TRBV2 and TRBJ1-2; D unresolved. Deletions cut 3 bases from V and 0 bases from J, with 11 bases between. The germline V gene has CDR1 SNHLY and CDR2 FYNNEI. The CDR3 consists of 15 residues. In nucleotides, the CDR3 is TGTGCCAGCAGTGACAACGACCTGGCTAACTATGGCTACACCTTC. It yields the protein CASSDNDLANYGYTF.

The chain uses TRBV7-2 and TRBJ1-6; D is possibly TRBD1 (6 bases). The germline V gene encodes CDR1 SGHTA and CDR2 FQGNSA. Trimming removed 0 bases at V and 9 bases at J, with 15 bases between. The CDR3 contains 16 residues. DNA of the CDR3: TGTGCCAGCAGCTTAGCCCGGGACACTTCCACTTCACCCCTCCACTTT. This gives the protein CASSLARDTSTSPLHF. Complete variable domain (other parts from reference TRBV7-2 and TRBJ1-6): GAGVSQSPSNKVTEKGKDVELRCDPISGHTALYWYRQSLGQGLEFLIYFQGNSAPDKSGLPSDRFSAERTGGSVSTLTIQRTQQEDSAVYLCASSLARDTSTSPLHFGNGTRLTVT.

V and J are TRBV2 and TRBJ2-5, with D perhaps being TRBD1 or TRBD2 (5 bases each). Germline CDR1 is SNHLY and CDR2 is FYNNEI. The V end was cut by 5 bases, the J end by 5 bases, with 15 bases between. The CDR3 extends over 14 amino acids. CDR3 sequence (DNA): TGTGCCAGCAGTCCGCGCAGGGACGGGGAGACCCAGTACTTC. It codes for CASSPRRDGETQYF. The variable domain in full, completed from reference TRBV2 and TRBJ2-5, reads EPEVTQTPSHQVTQMGQEVILRCVPISNHLYFYWYRQILGQKVEFLVSFYNNEISEKSEIFDDQFSVERPDGSNFTLKIRSTKLEDSAMYFCASSPRRDGETQYFGPGTRLLVL.

The CDR3 coding sequence is TGTGCCAGCAATTCGCCGGGACAACTAAACTACGAGCAGTACTTC. Its protein product is CASNSPGQLNYEQYF. V gene TRBV12-3 or TRBV12-4 combines with J gene TRBJ2-7; perhaps TRBD1 as D (6 bases). This CDR3 has 15 residues. V was shortened by 7 bases and J by 3 bases, with 19 bases between the two germline ends.

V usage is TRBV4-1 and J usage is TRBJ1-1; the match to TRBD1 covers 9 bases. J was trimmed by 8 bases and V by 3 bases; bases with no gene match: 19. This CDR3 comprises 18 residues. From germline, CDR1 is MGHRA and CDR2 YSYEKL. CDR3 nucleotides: TGCGCCAGCAGCCAGGTCTTGGGACAGGGTTTGACTGGACCCGAAGCTTTCTTT. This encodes CASSQVLGQGLTGPEAFF.